The rows below give T cell receptor beta chains drawn from one sample of a study of patients and donors after allogeneic stem cell transplantation. One entry per CDR3 protein, called by TCRdb with MiXCR from the RT-PCR reads. Counted here are tens of thousands of distinct CDR3 sequences, more than 35% occurring once; the ten biggest clones make up 76%. The material sequenced was blood, either unsorted or a sorted T cell fraction (not recorded which). Source of these receptors: a human donor who was either an allogeneic HSCT recipient or a stem cell or donor lymphocyte infusion donor (not recorded which). It is not recorded whose cells these are; they may come from a transplant donor. Each CDR3 is given with its conserved first and last residue. Fields, in order: V gene, J gene, clone size, D gene, CDR3 DNA, CDR3 protein. A D gene is named only where the DNA matches it firmly. Clone size, where shown, is once, few, many, or a class for clones that have expanded.

TRBV7-2	TRBJ2-3	.	.	TGTGCCAGCAGCTTAGACGGTCAGCCCCTAGGCCCCACAGATACGCAGTATTTT	CASSLDGQPLGPTDTQYF
TRBV15	TRBJ2-2	.	.	TGTGCCACCAGTCAAGGGTGGGCGGACACCGGGGAGCTGTTTTTT	CATSQGWADTGELFF
TRBV5-1	TRBJ1-4	once	TRBD1	TGCGCCAGCAGCGGACAGGGGACGGATGAAAAACTGTTTTTT	CASSGQGTDEKLFF
TRBV7-8	TRBJ1-3	.	.	TGTGCCAGCAGCTTAGTGGCCAGCTCTGGAAACACCATATATTTT	CASSLVASSGNTIYF
TRBV7-9	TRBJ1-1	few	.	TGTGCCAGCAGCCCAGGGCCGGCACTGAACACTGAAGCTTTCTTT	CASSPGPALNTEAFF
TRBV3-1	TRBJ2-3	.	.	TGTGCCAGCAGCCAAGATCTTTTCACTAAACAAAACACAGATACGCAGTATTTT	CASSQDLFTKQNTDTQYF
TRBV24-1	TRBJ2-1	many	.	TGTGCCACCGCCATTTCCAATGAGCAGTTCTTC	CATAISNEQFF
TRBV4-1	TRBJ2-1	.	TRBD2	TGCGCCAGCAGCCAAGTAGTCACTAGCGGGCAGTTCTTC	CASSQVVTSGQFF
TRBV12-3/TRBV12-4	TRBJ2-7	.	.	TGTGCCAGCAGTTTATATTGGTCGGGGAAGGGGAACGAGCAGTACTTC	CASSLYWSGKGNEQYF
TRBV20-1	TRBJ2-1	medium-sized	.	TGCAGTGCTCCCGGGGACCTCTACAATGAGCAGTTCTTC	CSAPGDLYNEQFF
TRBV7-9	TRBJ2-1	few	.	TGTGCCAGCAGCTCCCAATACAATGAGCAGTTCTTC	CASSSQYNEQFF
TRBV7-2	TRBJ1-5	.	.	TGTGCCAGCAGCTTAGAGGAGGCCGGAGGCAATCAGCCCCAGCATTTT	CASSLEEAGGNQPQHF
TRBV12-3/TRBV12-4	TRBJ1-1	.	.	TGTGCCAGCAGTTTAGGGAACCGGAAGGCTTTCTTT	CASSLGNRKAFF